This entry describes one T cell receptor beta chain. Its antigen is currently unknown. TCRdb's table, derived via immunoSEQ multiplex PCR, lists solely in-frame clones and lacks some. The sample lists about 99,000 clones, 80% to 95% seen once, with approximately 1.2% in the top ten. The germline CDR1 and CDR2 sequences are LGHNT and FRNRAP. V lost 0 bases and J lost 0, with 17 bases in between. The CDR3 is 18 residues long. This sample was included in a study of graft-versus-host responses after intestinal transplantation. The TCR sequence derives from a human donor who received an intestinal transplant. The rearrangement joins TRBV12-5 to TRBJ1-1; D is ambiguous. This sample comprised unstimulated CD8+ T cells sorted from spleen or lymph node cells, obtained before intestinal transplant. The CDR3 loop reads CASGLVLGVHLMNTEAFF. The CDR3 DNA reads TGTGCTAGTGGTTTGGTACTCGGGGTCCACCTCATGAACACTGAAGCTTTCTTT.